These 23 T cell receptor beta chains were sequenced from one sample in a study of monozygotic twins with inflammatory bowel disease. Reanalyzing the 5' RACE reads, TCRdb keeps one entry per CDR3 protein, without DNA. Here the sample table reports 350,000 to 550,000 distinct CDR3 sequences. The source material was blood. These receptors were collected from a human donor with ulcerative colitis or Crohn's disease, or a healthy co-twin of an affected twin (not recorded which).

The rearrangement links TRBV19 to TRBJ1-1. CDR1 and CDR2 from the germline V gene are LNHDA and SQIVND (reference sequence). CDR3 size: 13 residues. CDR3 region: CASSPKISTEAFF.

The chain joins TRBV7-2 to TRBJ1-6; TCRdb picks TRBD1, but there is no DNA to check that call. Per germline, CDR1 SGHTA and CDR2 FQGNSA. The CDR3 has 17 amino acids. Here the CDR3 reads CASSVDREGIYNSPLHF.

The V and J genes are TRBV5-1 and TRBJ1-1; TCRdb indicates TRBD1, and absent DNA this call remains unverified. Germline V gene lookup returns CDR1 SGHRS and CDR2 YFSETQ. CDR3 length: 14 residues. This CDR3 reads CASSLTGENTEAFF.

The genes are TRBV19 and TRBJ2-1; TCRdb outputs TRBD1, but without DNA this stays unchecked. The CDR3 spans 14 residues. CDR1 and CDR2 from the germline V gene are LNHDA and SQIVND (reference sequence). CDR3 sequence reads: CASSIALRTGELSF.

The gene calls are TRBV7-9 and TRBJ2-5; as DNA is missing, the TRBD2 call by TCRdb cannot be tested. This CDR3 is built from 17 residues. Germline CDR1 reads SEHNR; CDR2 reads FQNEAQ (reference sequence). CDR3 protein: CASSPLGPSGSEETQYF.

The chain couples TRBV3-1 to TRBJ2-3. The CDR3 is 13 residues long. Germline loops: CDR1 LGHDT, CDR2 YNNKEL (reference sequence). The CDR3 is CASSHQSTDTQYF.

This chain connects TRBV4-1 to TRBJ2-5; TCRdb gives TRBD1 as the D gene, but with no DNA this cannot be confirmed. This CDR3 contains 17 residues. In germline, CDR1 is MGHRA, CDR2 YSYEKL. The CDR3 here is CASSLLMGGGRPGTQYF.

V usage is TRBV27 and J usage is TRBJ1-4; the D call from TCRdb, TRBD1, cannot be confirmed without DNA. The V gene's germline CDR1 is MNHEY and CDR2 SMNVEV (reference sequence). CDR3 length equals 17 residues. CDR3 loop: CASSPLGQGATNEKLFF.

The chain joins TRBV6-5 to TRBJ2-1; TCRdb names TRBD2, which stays unverified in the absence of DNA. The germline V gene encodes CDR1 MNHEY and CDR2 SVGAGI. The CDR3 runs to 16 residues. The CDR3 is CASSYPLLTSYNEQFF.

The chain links TRBV6-1 to TRBJ1-1; TCRdb's D gene call, TRBD1, goes unchecked for lack of DNA. The CDR3 extends over 13 amino acids. Germline lookup yields CDR1 MNHNS and CDR2 SASEGT. Here the CDR3 reads CASSEVGGEKAFF.

CDR3 sequence reads: CSAREEKAGGYTF. This rearrangement joins TRBV20-1 to TRBJ1-2. CDR1 and CDR2 from the germline V gene are DFQATT and SNEGSKA (reference sequence). This CDR3 has 13 residues.

The CDR3 sequence is CAISGDREAFF. This chain connects TRBV10-3 to TRBJ1-1; TCRdb's assignment of TRBD1 cannot be checked, as there is no DNA. The CDR3 spans 11 residues. Germline V gives CDR1 ENHRY, CDR2 SYGVKD.

The rearrangement uses TRBV18 and TRBJ1-2. CDR1 KGHSH and CDR2 LQKENI come from the germline V gene. The CDR3 extends over 13 amino acids. CDR3 sequence: CASSPDTSMVFTF. The variable domain in full, completed from reference TRBV18 and TRBJ1-2, reads NAGVMQNPRHLVRRRGQEARLRCSPMKGHSHVYWYRQLPEEGLKFMVYLQKENIIDESGMPKERFSAEFPKEGPSILRIQQVVRGDSAAYFCASSPDTSMVFTFGSGTRLTVV.

V is TRBV4-3 and J is TRBJ2-7; lacking DNA, the TRBD2 call made by TCRdb goes unchecked. Germline CDR1 reads LGHNA; CDR2 reads YSLEER. The CDR3 has 15 amino acids. CDR3 sequence: CASSQDGTSGYEQYF.

The chain joins TRBV20-1 to TRBJ1-5. Germline V CDR1 and CDR2: DFQATT, SNEGSKA (reference sequence). There are 15 residues in the CDR3. The CDR3 here is CSAYRFEESNQPQHF.

The chain carries TRBV6-5 and TRBJ2-1. Germline-derived CDR1 and CDR2 are MNHEY and SVGAGI. CDR3 length: 15 residues. The CDR3 sequence is CASSYRGNNNNEQFF.

This chain's CDR3 is CASSLSRGGAGTDTQYF. The rearrangement links TRBV27 to TRBJ2-3; TCRdb indicates TRBD1, and absent DNA this call remains unverified. Germline V gene sequence: CDR1 MNHEY, CDR2 SMNVEV (reference sequence). The CDR3 length is 17 residues.

The chain has TRBV10-1 and TRBJ1-1. The CDR3 extends over 14 amino acids. Per the germline V gene, CDR1 is WNHNN and CDR2 is SYGVQD (reference sequence). The CDR3 sequence: CASLTTAVNTEAFF.

This chain uses TRBV6-4 with TRBJ2-3; no DNA is available, so the TRBD2 call from TCRdb remains unchecked. The germline V gene has CDR1 MRHNA and CDR2 SNTAGT. The CDR3 runs to 15 residues. Here the CDR3 reads CASRASGGAKDTQYF.

The V and J genes are TRBV10-3 and TRBJ2-1. This CDR3 comprises 15 residues. The germline V gene encodes CDR1 ENHRY and CDR2 SYGVKD. The CDR3 is CAISDSGGPYNEQFF.

J is TRBJ2-2 and V is TRBV7-2. The CDR3 has 15 amino acids. Germline CDR1 SGHTA, CDR2 FQGNSA. The chain's CDR3 is CASSLSGFFTGELFF.

The chain uses TRBV20-1 and TRBJ1-1; TCRdb's D call, TRBD1, is unchecked because there is no DNA. This CDR3 is built from 14 residues. Germline lookup yields CDR1 DFQATT and CDR2 SNEGSKA (reference sequence). The CDR3 protein is CSARDGTVTTEAFF.

V usage is TRBV7-2 and J usage is TRBJ2-1; TCRdb indicates TRBD2, and absent DNA this call remains unverified. Germline lookup yields CDR1 SGHTA and CDR2 FQGNSA. The CDR3 sequence is 14 residues long. CDR3 sequence reads: CASSQHGLVGEQFF. Full variable domain (outside the CDR3, taken from reference TRBV7-2 and TRBJ2-1): GAGVSQSPSNKVTEKGKDVELRCDPISGHTALYWYRQSLGQGLEFLIYFQGNSAPDKSGLPSDRFSAERTGGSVSTLTIQRTQQEDSAVYLCASSQHGLVGEQFFGPGTRLTVL.